The entry below describes one T cell receptor (beta chain). Germline V gene sequence: CDR1 DFQATT, CDR2 SNEGSKA (reference sequence). Trimming pared 6 bases from V and 6 bases from J, leaving 17 bases between. CDR3 length: 14 residues. The sample comes from a study of CD8 T cells in Susac syndrome. As for the study in general: Patients with Susac syndrome were therapy-naive, taking corticosteroids, with some also receiving intravenous immunoglobulin, or taking intravenous immunoglobulin alone at the time their blood was drawn.

Reverse transcription of about 0.45 to 1 ug RNA was carried out with random hexamers. Via MiXCR, TCRdb re-called the immunoSEQ multiplex PCR reads, giving one row per CDR3 protein. The sample yields 77,000 or so distinct CDR3 sequences, about 93% seen once. Negative isolation yielded CD8+ and CD4+ T cells; FACS enriched TEMRA cells. This TCR derives from a human donor with Susac syndrome. This chain connects TRBV20-1 to TRBJ2-2; D gene ambiguous. The material sequenced was CD4+ T cells from PBMCs. The CDR3 DNA reads TGCAGTGCAACCGGGCCCCAGGCCTCCGGGGAGCTGTTTTTT. As protein: CSATGPQASGELFF.